A single sample is the source of the 10 T cell receptor beta chains below, sequenced in a study of human T cells and chemical hapten exposure. Total RNA was isolated from whole blood that had not been fractionated. TCRdb re-called the 5' RACE reads with MiXCR, one entry per CDR3 protein. The sample comprises 110,000 or so distinct CDR3 sequences, approximately 20% of which are singletons, and 2.5% to 3.5% rests with the top ten. The source is a human donor in good health.

The chain combines TRBV11-2 with TRBJ2-1; 8 bases map to TRBD1. The CDR3 is made up of 13 amino acids. The germline V gene encodes CDR1 SGHAT and CDR2 FQNNGV. The ends lost 4 bases at V and 8 bases at J; junction bases unmatched: 4. The CDR3 spells CASSSDRAHEQFF. The CDR3 DNA reads TGTGCCAGCAGCTCGGACAGGGCCCATGAGCAGTTCTTC.

This sequence joins TRBV4-1 and TRBJ1-1, with D possibly matching TRBD1 (6 bases). This CDR3 has 15 residues. V was trimmed by 1 base and J by 0 bases, leaving 9 bases between them. From germline, CDR1 is MGHRA and CDR2 YSYEKL. The DNA for the CDR3 is TGCGCCAGCAGCCAAGCCGGGACAATGAACACTGAAGCTTTCTTT. This gives the protein CASSQAGTMNTEAFF.

In its sample, this clonotype was seen many times. The chain uses TRBV12-3 or TRBV12-4 and TRBJ2-1; D gene ambiguous. Trimming cost V 1 base and J 0 bases, with 7 bases left between them. The CDR3 spans 15 residues. The CDR3 region is CASSLDGGSYNEQFF. CDR3 nucleotide sequence: TGTGCCAGCAGTTTAGACGGCGGCTCCTACAATGAGCAGTTCTTC.

CDR3 in amino acids: CASGRVAKNIQYF. In DNA, the CDR3 is TGCGCCAGCGGCAGGGTAGCCAAAAACATTCAGTACTTC. This chain connects TRBV10-2 to TRBJ2-4; tentative D call: TRBD1 (5 bases). The CDR3 length is 13 residues. Germline V lookup: CDR1 WSHSY, CDR2 SAAADI. Trimming pared 8 bases from V and 0 bases from J, leaving 8 bases between.

CDR3: CSARSNEQFF. For the CDR3, the DNA is TGCAGTGCTAGGTCTAATGAGCAGTTCTTC. The gene calls are TRBV20-1 and TRBJ2-1; D not resolved. CDR3 length: 10 amino acids. The V and J ends lost 3 bases and 7 bases respectively, with 4 bases between them. Germline V gene data show CDR1 as DFQATT and CDR2 as SNEGSKA (reference sequence).

This clonotype was counted a few times. This chain links TRBV28 with TRBJ2-7; D is uncertain. CDR1 and CDR2 (germline): MDHEN, SYDVKM. CDR3 length: 14 amino acids. The germline V and J ends were trimmed by 4 bases and 0 bases, with 10 bases remaining between them. The DNA for the CDR3 is TGTGCCAGCAGTTCCCGGGTCGGCTCCTACGAGCAGTACTTC. Protein product: CASSSRVGSYEQYF.

The chain joins TRBV29-1 to TRBJ2-7, with 7 bases that match TRBD2. With 3 bases clipped from V and 3 bases from J, the junction kept 5 bases outside the gene matches. The V gene's germline CDR1 is SQVTM and CDR2 ANQGSEA. This CDR3 region has 13 residues. Here the CDR3 reads CSVEWEGNYEQYF. The DNA of the CDR3 is TGCAGCGTTGAGTGGGAGGGTAACTACGAGCAGTACTTC.

There are many counts of this clonotype. The chain combines TRBV20-1 with TRBJ1-5; D is possibly TRBD1 (6 bases). Germline V gene data show CDR1 as DFQATT and CDR2 as SNEGSKA (reference sequence). The CDR3 is 13 amino acids. V dropped 0 bases and J dropped 8 bases, with 11 bases sitting between them. Here the CDR3 reads CSARDGGAKPQHF. CDR3 bases: TGCAGTGCTAGAGATGGGGGGGCCAAGCCCCAGCATTTT.

CDR3: CASKGARTGELFF. The CDR3 nucleotides read TGTGCCAGCAAGGGGGCACGGACCGGGGAGCTGTTTTTT. The chain recombines TRBV28 with TRBJ2-2; 7 bases map to TRBD1. Germline V gene lookup returns CDR1 MDHEN and CDR2 SYDVKM. V lost 7 bases and J lost 5; bases outside the gene matches: 4. The length of the CDR3 is 13 residues.

This chain links TRBV11-2 with TRBJ1-4; D uncertain. This CDR3 has 14 amino acids. Trimming removed 7 bases at V and 4 bases at J, with 13 bases between. Germline V gene data show CDR1 as SGHAT and CDR2 as FQNNGV. Here the CDR3 reads CASTPEELNEKLFF. The CDR3 region has the DNA TGTGCCAGCACCCCTGAGGAGCTTAATGAAAAACTGTTTTTT.